One and the same sample provided the 8 T cell receptor beta chains below, sequenced in a study of T cell repertoires in cytomegalovirus infection. One entry per CDR3 protein, called by TCRdb with MiXCR from the reads. The sample includes 300,000 or so distinct CDR3 sequences, about 25% of them seen just once. The sequenced sample consisted of PBMCs. The receptors were gathered from a human donor in good health (CMV status not recorded). Some clones in this sample may be carry-over from other donors' samples.

There are a few counts of this clonotype. This CDR3 is CASTLINTEAFF. The DNA of the CDR3 is TGTGCCAGCACCCTCATTAACACTGAAGCTTTCTTT. V and J are TRBV12-3 or TRBV12-4 and TRBJ1-1; D unresolved. This CDR3 spans 12 amino acids. The V end was cut by 7 bases, the J end by 2 bases, with 8 bases between.

V and J are TRBV10-3 and TRBJ2-5; 7 bases align to TRBD1. After removal of 6 bases from V and 4 bases from J, the junction contained 8 bases not matched to a gene. The germline V gene encodes CDR1 ENHRY and CDR2 SYGVKD. The CDR3 has 14 residues. DNA for the CDR3: TGTGCCATCAGCGAGGGAAGGGGGCCAGAGACCCAGTACTTC. Its protein is CAISEGRGPETQYF.

This clonotype was detected a few times. This chain joins TRBV20-1 and TRBJ1-5; no firm D call. CDR1 DFQATT and CDR2 SNEGSKA come from the germline V gene (reference sequence). The V end was cut by 3 bases, the J end by 3 bases, with 6 bases between. The CDR3 has 12 residues. CDR3 DNA sequence: TGCAGTGCTAGGGAGGTCAATCAGCCCCAGCATTTT. Protein: CSAREVNQPQHF.

A few counts support this clonotype. The chain couples TRBV19 to TRBJ2-1; D is ambiguous. Germline V lookup: CDR1 LNHDA, CDR2 SQIVND (reference sequence). This CDR3 has 15 residues. Trimming took off 1 base at V and 0 bases at J, with 7 bases between the two ends. In DNA, the CDR3 is TGTGCCAGTAGTATAGTAGCCAACTCCTACAATGAGCAGTTCTTC. As protein: CASSIVANSYNEQFF.

The chain uses TRBV20-1 and TRBJ2-1, with a possible D match to TRBD2 (6 bases). Deletions cut 0 bases from V and 6 bases from J, with 15 bases between. Germline-derived CDR1 and CDR2 are DFQATT and SNEGSKA (reference sequence). The CDR3 totals 15 residues. The CDR3 here is CSARDPGSRLNEQFF. The CDR3 bases are TGCAGTGCTAGAGATCCCGGGAGCCGTCTCAATGAGCAGTTCTTC.

This clonotype was counted between two and nine times. The V call is TRBV7-3, the J call TRBJ1-1, with TRBD1 matching over 7 bases. The CDR3 totals 15 residues. The V gene's germline CDR1 is SGHTA and CDR2 FQGTGA. The V gene end was trimmed by 4 bases and the J gene end by 0 bases; junction bases not matched to a gene: 5. CDR3 sequence reads: CASSSTGRVNTEAFF. CDR3 DNA: TGTGCCAGCAGCTCGACAGGGAGGGTGAACACTGAAGCTTTCTTT.

This clonotype was observed a few times. The V gene is TRBV27, the J gene TRBJ2-5, with 7 nucleotides matching TRBD1. The CDR3 covers 15 residues. Per the germline V gene, CDR1 is MNHEY and CDR2 is SMNVEV (reference sequence). The J segment lost 5 bases and the V segment lost 7 bases, leaving 13 bases of the junction unmatched. In DNA, the CDR3 is TGTGCCAGCAAAAGTTTGACAGGGTTTGGCGAGACCCAGTACTTC. Protein sequence: CASKSLTGFGETQYF.

This sequence joins TRBV30 and TRBJ1-5; D is perhaps TRBD1 (6 bases). V lost 5 bases to trimming and J lost 0 bases, with 8 bases between them. Germline lookup yields CDR1 GTSNPN and CDR2 SVGIG (reference sequence). This CDR3 region has 13 residues. The DNA of the CDR3 is TGTGCCTGGGGACAGAATAGCAATCAGCCCCAGCATTTT. Encoded protein: CAWGQNSNQPQHF. The full variable domain, in which reference TRBV30 and TRBJ1-5 provide the parts outside the CDR3, is SQTIHQWPATLVQPVGSPLSLECTVEGTSNPNLYWYRQAAGRGLQLLFYSVGIGQISSEVPQNLSASRPQDRQFILSSKKLLLSDSGFYLCAWGQNSNQPQHFGDGTRLSIL.